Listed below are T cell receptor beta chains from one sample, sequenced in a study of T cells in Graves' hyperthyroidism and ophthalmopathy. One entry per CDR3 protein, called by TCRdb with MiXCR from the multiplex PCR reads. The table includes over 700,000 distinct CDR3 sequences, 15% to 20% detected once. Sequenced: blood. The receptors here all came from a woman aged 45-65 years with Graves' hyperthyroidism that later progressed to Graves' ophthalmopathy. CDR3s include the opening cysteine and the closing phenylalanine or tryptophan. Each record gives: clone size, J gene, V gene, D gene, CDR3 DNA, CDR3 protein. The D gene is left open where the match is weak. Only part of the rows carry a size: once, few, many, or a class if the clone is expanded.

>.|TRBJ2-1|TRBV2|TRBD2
TGTGCCAGCGGGAGGGACGGCTCCAATGAGCAGTTCTTC
CASGRDGSNEQFF
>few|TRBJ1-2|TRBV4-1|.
TGCGCCAGCACCTTAGGTTGGGGGGTCGACTATGGCTACACCTTC
CASTLGWGVDYGYTF
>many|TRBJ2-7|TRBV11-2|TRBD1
TGTGCCAGCAGCGCCGGGGACAGGGGGCTGTACGAGCAGTACTTC
CASSAGDRGLYEQYF
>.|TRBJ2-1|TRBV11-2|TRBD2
TGTGCCAGCAGCTTAGTGGGGGGGGGGTCGGGGCAGTTCTTC
CASSLVGGGSGQFF
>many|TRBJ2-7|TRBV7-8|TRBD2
TGTGCCAGCAGGCGCGGCGGGACTAGCGTCTACGAGCAGTACTTC
CASRRGGTSVYEQYF
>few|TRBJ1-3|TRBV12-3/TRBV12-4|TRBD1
TGTGCCAGCAGATCCCGGGACAGAGAACACACCATATATTTT
CASRSRDREHTIYF
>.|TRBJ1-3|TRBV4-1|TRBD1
TGCGCCAGCAGCCCCGGACAGGCGAGGGGGCCCTCTGGAAACACCATATATTTT
CASSPGQARGPSGNTIYF
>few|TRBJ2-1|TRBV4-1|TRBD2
TGCGCCAGCAGCCAGCCCTTAGCGGGGGGGCCTTCGAACGATGAGCAGTTCTTC
CASSQPLAGGPSNDEQFF
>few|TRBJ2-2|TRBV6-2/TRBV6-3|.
TGTGCCAGCAGTTACTGGAAAACCGGGGAGCTGTTTTTT
CASSYWKTGELFF
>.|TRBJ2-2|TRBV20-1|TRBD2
TGCAGTGCTGCAGGGACTAGCGGCTACACCGGGGAGCTGTTTTTT
CSAAGTSGYTGELFF
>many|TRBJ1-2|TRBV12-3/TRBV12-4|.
TGTGCCAGCAGCCCTATGGGCCGGTCCTATGGCTACACCTTC
CASSPMGRSYGYTF
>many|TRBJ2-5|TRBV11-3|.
.
CASSFGPGGEETQYF
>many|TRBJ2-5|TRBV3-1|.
TGTGCCAGCAGCCAAGTCCTGCAGGAGACCCAGTACTTC
CASSQVLQETQYF
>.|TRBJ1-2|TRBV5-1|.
TGCGCCAGCAGCGTCGGTAGGAACGCTAACTATGGCTACACCTTC
CASSVGRNANYGYTF
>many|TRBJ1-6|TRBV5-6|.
TGTGCCAGCAGCTTGTCAGGTAGCTCCTATAATTCACCCCTCCACTTT
CASSLSGSSYNSPLHF
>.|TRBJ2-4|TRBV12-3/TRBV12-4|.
TGTGCCAGCAGCCCTGGACACAGCGGGGCCAAAAACATTCAGTACTTC
CASSPGHSGAKNIQYF
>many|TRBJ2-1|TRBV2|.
TGTGCCAGCAGTTGGCGTCGGGATAGCTCCTACAATGAGCAGTTCTTC
CASSWRRDSSYNEQFF
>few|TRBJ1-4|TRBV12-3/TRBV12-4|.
TGTGCCAGCTGCCAGGACAACTATAATGAAAAACTGTTTTTT
CASCQDNYNEKLFF
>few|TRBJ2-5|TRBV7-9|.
TGTGCCAGCAGCTTAGTGGCTCTAAAGGGAGAGACCCAGTACTTC
CASSLVALKGETQYF
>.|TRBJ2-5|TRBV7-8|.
TGTGCCAGCAGCTTCAGGACCAGTTGGTACTTC
CASSFRTSWYF
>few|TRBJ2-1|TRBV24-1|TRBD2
TGTGCCACCAGTGAGCGAGCGGGGAGCTCCTACAATGAGCAGTTCTTC
CATSERAGSSYNEQFF
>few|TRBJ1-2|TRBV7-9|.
TGTGCCAGCACCAGGACCTTTAACTATGGCTACACCTTC
CASTRTFNYGYTF
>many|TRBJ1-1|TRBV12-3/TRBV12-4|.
TGTGCCAGCAGTTTATTTTGGGAGGGCGCCACTGAAGCTTTCTTT
CASSLFWEGATEAFF
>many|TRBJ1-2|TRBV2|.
TGTGCCAGCAGTGCCCGACAGGATGCGCCGGTGCGTGGCTACACCTTC
CASSARQDAPVRGYTF
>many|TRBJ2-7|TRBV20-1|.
TGCAGTGCTAGAGAAGGTTACGGGGGTTCTACCGAGCAGTACTTC
CSAREGYGGSTEQYF
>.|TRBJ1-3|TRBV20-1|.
TGCAGTGCAGGGACCTCCGGAAACACCATATATTTT
CSAGTSGNTIYF
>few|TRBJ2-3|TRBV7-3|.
TGTGCCTGCAGCTCCGCCGGGGGGACAGCCACAGATACGCAGTATTTT
CACSSAGGTATDTQYF
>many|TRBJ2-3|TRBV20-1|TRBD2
TGCAGTGCTAGAGATGGAGTAGCGGGGGGGGATACGCAGTATTTT
CSARDGVAGGDTQYF
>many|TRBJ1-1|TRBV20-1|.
TGCAGTGCTAGCGTCAAGTTAAAACTCACTGAAGCTTTCTTT
CSASVKLKLTEAFF
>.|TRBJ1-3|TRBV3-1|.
TGTGCCAGCAGCCAAGAGGGGAGGGCGCGCCTTGCTGGAAACACCATATATTTT
CASSQEGRARLAGNTIYF
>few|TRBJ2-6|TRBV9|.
TGTGCCAGCAGCGTAGACCCAACAGGGTCTGGGGCCAACGTCCTGACTTTC
CASSVDPTGSGANVLTF
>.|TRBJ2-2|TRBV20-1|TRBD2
TGCAGTGCTAGAGGGTGGGGACTAGCGGGGGGATCGGACACCGGGGAGCTGTTTTTT
CSARGWGLAGGSDTGELFF
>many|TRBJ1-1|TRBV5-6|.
TGTGCCAGCAGCCTGGGAAGACACATGAACACTGAAGCTTTCTTT
CASSLGRHMNTEAFF
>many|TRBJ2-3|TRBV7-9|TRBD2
TGTGCCAGCAGCCCCACCAGTAGCGGGGGGGCGGATACGCAGTATTTT
CASSPTSSGGADTQYF
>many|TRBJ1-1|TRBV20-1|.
TGCAGTGCTAGGGGGTCCAACACTGAAGCTTTCTTT
CSARGSNTEAFF
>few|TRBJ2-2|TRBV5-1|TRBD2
TGCGCCAGCAGCCGAAACCCGGCGGGGGTAGGATTGAACACCGGGGAGCTGTTTTTT
CASSRNPAGVGLNTGELFF
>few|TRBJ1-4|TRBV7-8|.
TGTGCCAGCGCTCAAAGCGGGGAAACTAATGAAAAACTGTTTTTT
CASAQSGETNEKLFF
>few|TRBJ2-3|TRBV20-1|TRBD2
TGCAGTGCTAGAGATTGGGAGTATCGGGGGGAAGATACGCAGTATTTT
CSARDWEYRGEDTQYF
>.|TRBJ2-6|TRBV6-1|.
TGTGCCAGCAGTTCCGGACTTTCTGGGGCCAACGTCCTGACTTTC
CASSSGLSGANVLTF
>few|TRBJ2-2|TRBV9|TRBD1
TGTGCCAGCAGCGCATCACCGACAGGGACAAACACCGGGGAGCTGTTTTTT
CASSASPTGTNTGELFF
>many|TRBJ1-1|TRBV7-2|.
TGTGCCAGCAGCTTACCAGGGCCATACACTGAAGCTTTCTTT
CASSLPGPYTEAFF
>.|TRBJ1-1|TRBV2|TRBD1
TGTGCCAGCCTGGACAGGGGGGCTGTGAACACTGAAGCTTTCTTT
CASLDRGAVNTEAFF
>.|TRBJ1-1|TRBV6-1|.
TGTGCCAGCAGTGAAAGTATTTGGGGGGGCAACACTGAAGCTTTCTTT
CASSESIWGGNTEAFF
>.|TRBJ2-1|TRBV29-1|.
TGCAGCGGACTCGGGACTTCCTACAATGAGCAGTTCTTC
CSGLGTSYNEQFF
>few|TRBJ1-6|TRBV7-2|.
TGTGCCAGCAGCTGGAGGAGCTCCTATAATTCACCCCTCCACTTT
CASSWRSSYNSPLHF
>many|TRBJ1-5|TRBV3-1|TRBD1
TGTGCCAGCAGCCACGACAGGGGAATTCAGCCCCAGCATTTT
CASSHDRGIQPQHF
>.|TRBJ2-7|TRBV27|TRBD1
TGTGCCAGCAGTTTACTCTCGACAGGGCCCTACGAGCAGTACTTC
CASSLLSTGPYEQYF
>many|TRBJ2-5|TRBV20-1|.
TGCAGTGCTAGTTCCGGGCCGGGCGAGACCCAGTACTTC
CSASSGPGETQYF
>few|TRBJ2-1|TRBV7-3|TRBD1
TGTGCCAGCAGCCCTGAGGCCGACAGGGACAATGAGCAGTTCTTC
CASSPEADRDNEQFF